The sequence of this T cell receptor beta chain was determined in a study of blood T cell repertoires in COVID-19. Study as a whole: PBMCs, B-cell-depleted T cells, or T cells provided the cDNA or gDNA that made up the material.

Profiling relied on immunoSEQ multiplex PCR, and the TCRdb table lists in-frame clones only, not all of them. The data show 300,000 to 400,000 clones, with more than 75% seen just once and approximately 1% held by the top ten. Material: PBMCs or T cells enriched from blood (not recorded which). This clonotype was sampled from a woman between 25 and 40 years old with acute COVID-19.

The CDR3 nucleotides read TGTGCCAGCAGCTTCGTCTTCGAGATGGGCACCTACGAGCAGTACTTC. It codes for CASSFVFEMGTYEQYF. The rearrangement joins TRBV5-6 to TRBJ2-7; D is unclear. This CDR3 has 16 amino acids. V gave up 2 bases and J gave up 2 bases, with 17 bases separating them. Per germline, CDR1 SGHDT and CDR2 YYEEEE.